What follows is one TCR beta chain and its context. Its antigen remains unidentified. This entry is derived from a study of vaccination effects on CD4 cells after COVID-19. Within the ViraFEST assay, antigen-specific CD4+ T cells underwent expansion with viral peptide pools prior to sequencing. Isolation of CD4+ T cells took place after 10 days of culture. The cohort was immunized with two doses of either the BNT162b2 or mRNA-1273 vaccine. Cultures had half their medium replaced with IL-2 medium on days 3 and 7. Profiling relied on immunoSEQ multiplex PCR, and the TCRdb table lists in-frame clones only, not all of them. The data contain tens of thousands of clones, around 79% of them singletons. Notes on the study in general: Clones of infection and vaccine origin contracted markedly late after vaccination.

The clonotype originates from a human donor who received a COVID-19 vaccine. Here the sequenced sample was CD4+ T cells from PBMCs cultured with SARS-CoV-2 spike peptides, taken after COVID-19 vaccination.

CDR3 protein: CASGTGPYEQYF. The DNA for the CDR3 is TGTGCCAGCGGTACAGGACCCTACGAGCAGTACTTC. The rearrangement uses TRBV19 and TRBJ2-7, with D maybe TRBD1 (5 bases). The CDR3 is 12 amino acids. V lost 9 bases, J lost 2 bases, and 11 bases lay in between. Germline-derived CDR1 and CDR2 are LNHDA and SQIVND (reference sequence). The full variable domain, completed using reference TRBV19 and TRBJ2-7, is DGGITQSPKYLFRKEGQNVTLSCEQNLNHDAMYWYRQDPGQGLRLIYYSQIVNDFQKGDIAEGYSVSREKKESFPLTVTSAQKNPTAFYLCASGTGPYEQYFGPGTRLTVT.